This is a list of T cell receptor beta chains from one sample in a study of T cells in localized non-small cell lung cancer. Here immunoSEQ multiplex PCR was the method, and the copy in TCRdb shows in-frame clones only, minus some. The sample holds tens of thousands of clones, 75% to 90% seen once. Here the sequenced sample was peripheral blood, taken before any cancer treatment. The receptors stem from a woman aged 40-69 years with stage I lung adenocarcinoma. CDR3s include the opening cysteine and the closing phenylalanine or tryptophan. D genes are given only for firm matches. For some rows the clone size is stated as once, few or many, or as a class when expanded; others skip it.

D: .
size: .
J: TRBJ1-3
V: TRBV4-3
CDR3: CASSQDGGGYSGNTIYF
DNA: TGCGCCAGCAGCCAAGATGGAGGGGGGTACTCTGGAAACACCATATATTTT

D: .
size: .
J: TRBJ2-7
V: TRBV9
CDR3: CASSVGQSYEQYF
DNA: TGTGCCAGCAGCGTAGGACAGAGCTACGAGCAGTACTTC

D: TRBD1
size: .
J: TRBJ1-4
V: TRBV15
CDR3: CATSRGQGNEKLFF
DNA: TGTGCCACCAGCAGAGGACAGGGGAATGAAAAACTGTTTTTT

D: .
size: once
J: TRBJ1-1
V: TRBV7-2
CDR3: CASSLVTLNTEAFF
DNA: TGTGCCAGCAGCTTAGTTACATTGAACACTGAAGCTTTCTTT

D: .
size: .
J: TRBJ1-5
V: TRBV7-2
CDR3: CASSTWDWQPQHF
DNA: TGTGCCAGCAGCACATGGGACTGGCAGCCCCAGCATTTT

D: .
size: few
J: TRBJ1-2
V: TRBV5-1
CDR3: CASSLAGEAGYTF
DNA: TGCGCCAGCAGCCTGGCAGGAGAAGCTGGCTACACCTTC

D: .
size: .
J: TRBJ1-1
V: TRBV7-9
CDR3: CASLLVGITEAFF
DNA: TGTGCCAGCCTTCTAGTAGGGATCACTGAAGCTTTCTTT

D: .
size: .
J: TRBJ2-5
V: TRBV25-1
CDR3: CASSESRQGTQYF
DNA: TGTGCCAGCAGTGAATCTCGGCAGGGGACCCAGTACTTC

D: .
size: .
J: TRBJ1-2
V: TRBV10-3
CDR3: CAITTPGYGYTF
DNA: TGTGCCATCACGACTCCGGGCTATGGCTACACCTTC

D: TRBD1
size: .
J: TRBJ1-4
V: TRBV29-1
CDR3: CSVEDGGPGQGDEKLFF
DNA: TGCAGCGTTGAAGATGGGGGCCCGGGACAGGGCGATGAAAAACTGTTTTTT

D: .
size: .
J: TRBJ2-1
V: TRBV7-2
CDR3: CASRLEAVGGYNEQFF
DNA: TGTGCCAGCAGGTTAGAGGCCGTTGGGGGGTACAATGAGCAGTTCTTC

D: TRBD1
size: .
J: TRBJ1-2
V: TRBV5-4
CDR3: CASSLRDRDYGYTF
DNA: TGTGCCAGCAGCTTGAGGGACAGGGACTATGGCTACACCTTC

D: TRBD2
size: few
J: TRBJ2-5
V: TRBV5-6
CDR3: CASSLGLAGGETQYF
DNA: TGTGCCAGCAGCTTGGGACTAGCGGGGGGAGAGACCCAGTACTTC

D: .
size: .
J: TRBJ2-6
V: TRBV6-5
CDR3: CASSDLKTGANVLTF
DNA: TGTGCCAGCAGCGACCTGAAGACTGGGGCCAACGTCCTGACTTTC

D: TRBD1
size: .
J: TRBJ1-1
V: TRBV19
CDR3: CASSTPGQRPEAFF
DNA: TGTGCCAGTAGTACACCGGGACAGCGCCCTGAAGCTTTCTTT

D: .
size: .
J: TRBJ1-4
V: TRBV6-6
CDR3: CASSPDRKLFF
DNA: TGTGCCAGCAGTCCCGATCGAAAACTGTTTTTT

D: TRBD2
size: .
J: TRBJ2-3
V: TRBV9
CDR3: CASSRRLADYTDTQYF
DNA: TGTGCCAGCAGTCGTCGACTAGCGGATTACACAGATACGCAGTATTTT

D: .
size: .
J: TRBJ1-6
V: TRBV5-1
CDR3: CASSLGLGNSPLHF
DNA: TGCGCCAGCAGCTTGGGGTTGGGTAATTCACCCCTCCACTTT

D: .
size: .
J: TRBJ2-3
V: TRBV19
CDR3: CASSLGYTDTQYF
DNA: TGTGCCTCGTCGCTGGGGTACACAGATACGCAGTATTTT

D: .
size: .
J: TRBJ2-1
V: TRBV12-5
CDR3: CASGLVVRGSAEQFF
DNA: TGTGCTAGTGGTTTGGTAGTCCGGGGATCGGCTGAGCAGTTCTTC

D: .
size: .
J: TRBJ1-2
V: TRBV4-2
CDR3: CASSQDRSIGGNYGYTF
DNA: TGTGCCAGCAGCCAAGACCGGTCAATCGGCGGAAACTATGGCTACACCTTC

D: TRBD1
size: .
J: TRBJ2-1
V: TRBV7-2
CDR3: CASSLPGTGRFF
DNA: TGTGCCAGCAGCTTACCCGGGACAGGGCGGTTCTTC

D: .
size: .
J: TRBJ1-5
V: TRBV6-5
CDR3: CASSLQGGNQPQHF
DNA: TGTGCCAGCAGTTTGCAGGGAGGCAATCAGCCCCAGCATTTT

D: TRBD1
size: .
J: TRBJ2-3
V: TRBV7-8
CDR3: CASSVWDRGATDTQYF
DNA: TGTGCCAGCAGCGTTTGGGACAGGGGGGCGACAGATACGCAGTATTTT

D: .
size: few
J: TRBJ1-6
V: TRBV19
CDR3: CASSMLQNNSPLHF
DNA: TGTGCCAGTAGTATGTTACAGAACAATTCACCCCTCCACTTT

D: TRBD1
size: .
J: TRBJ1-1
V: TRBV14
CDR3: CASSPSRGFTEAFF
DNA: TGTGCCAGCAGCCCCTCCAGGGGGTTCACTGAAGCTTTCTTT

D: TRBD1
size: few
J: TRBJ1-2
V: TRBV6-5
CDR3: CASRLRQGYGYTF
DNA: TGTGCCAGCAGACTTAGACAGGGCTATGGCTACACCTTC

D: .
size: .
J: TRBJ1-2
V: TRBV9
CDR3: CASSVALGPLNYGYTF
DNA: TGTGCCAGCAGCGTAGCTTTAGGACCGCTTAACTATGGCTACACCTTC

D: .
size: .
J: TRBJ1-2
V: TRBV7-2
CDR3: CASSTDLKTRNGYTF
DNA: TGTGCCAGCAGCACCGATTTGAAGACGAGAAATGGCTACACCTTC

D: TRBD1
size: .
J: TRBJ1-1
V: TRBV5-1
CDR3: CASSLADLQGATEAFF
DNA: TGCGCCAGCAGCTTGGCCGACTTACAGGGGGCCACTGAAGCTTTCTTT

D: .
size: .
J: TRBJ2-1
V: TRBV9
CDR3: CASSVAHRRDYNEQFF
DNA: TGTGCCAGCAGCGTAGCCCACAGGAGGGACTACAATGAGCAGTTCTTC

D: TRBD2
size: .
J: TRBJ2-4
V: TRBV6-5
CDR3: CASSYSRAGLVNIQYF
DNA: TGTGCCAGCAGTTACTCGAGAGCGGGGTTAGTGAACATTCAGTACTTC

D: TRBD1
size: .
J: TRBJ2-7
V: TRBV7-8
CDR3: CASSLAGGQGAHEQYF
DNA: TGTGCCAGCAGCTTAGCGGGCGGACAGGGGGCACATGAGCAGTACTTC

D: .
size: .
J: TRBJ2-1
V: TRBV7-2
CDR3: CASSLERRGNEQFF
DNA: TGTGCCAGCAGCTTAGAGAGGAGGGGCAATGAGCAGTTCTTC

D: TRBD2
size: few
J: TRBJ2-5
V: TRBV5-6
CDR3: CASSYIGGALETQYF
DNA: TGTGCCAGCAGCTACATCGGGGGGGCCCTGGAGACCCAGTACTTC

D: .
size: .
J: TRBJ1-1
V: TRBV5-5
CDR3: CASSLLAAMNTEAFF
DNA: TGTGCCAGCAGCTTGCTCGCGGCTATGAACACTGAAGCTTTCTTT

D: TRBD2
size: .
J: TRBJ2-7
V: TRBV5-1
CDR3: CASSRTSGGALYEQYF
DNA: TGCGCCAGCAGCCGAACCAGCGGGGGAGCTCTCTACGAGCAGTACTTC

D: .
size: .
J: TRBJ1-2
V: TRBV5-1
CDR3: CASSLDVRGIYGYTF
DNA: TGCGCCAGCAGCTTGGACGTCAGGGGTATCTATGGCTACACCTTC

D: .
size: .
J: TRBJ1-2
V: TRBV27
CDR3: CASSPLGIYGYTF
DNA: TGTGCCAGCAGTCCGTTGGGAATCTATGGCTACACCTTC

D: TRBD1
size: .
J: TRBJ1-5
V: TRBV19
CDR3: CASSRTGFGDQPQHF
DNA: TGTGCCAGTAGCAGGACAGGGTTTGGGGATCAGCCCCAGCATTTT

D: TRBD1
size: .
J: TRBJ1-2
V: TRBV19
CDR3: CASSAGTGLYGYTF
DNA: TGTGCCAGTAGTGCTGGGACAGGGCTCTATGGCTACACCTTC

D: .
size: .
J: TRBJ2-1
V: TRBV2
CDR3: CASSEEATIYNEQFF
DNA: TGTGCCAGCAGTGAGGAGGCCACTATCTACAATGAGCAGTTCTTC

D: TRBD1
size: .
J: TRBJ2-2
V: TRBV6-5
CDR3: CASKVQGALTGELFF
DNA: TGTGCCAGCAAGGTTCAGGGGGCTTTGACCGGGGAGCTGTTTTTT

D: .
size: .
J: TRBJ2-3
V: TRBV7-9
CDR3: CASSFQGSDTQYF
DNA: TGTGCCAGCAGCTTTCAGGGGTCAGATACGCAGTATTTT

D: TRBD2
size: once
J: TRBJ2-3
V: TRBV5-1
CDR3: CASSPERGSSTDTQYF
DNA: TGCGCCAGCAGCCCGGAGCGGGGATCAAGCACAGATACGCAGTATTTT

D: .
size: .
J: TRBJ2-7
V: TRBV27
CDR3: CASSLWGSYEQYF
DNA: TGTGCCAGCAGTTTGTGGGGCTCCTACGAGCAGTACTTC

D: TRBD2
size: .
J: TRBJ2-7
V: TRBV9
CDR3: CASSASGGAWYEQYF
DNA: TGTGCCAGCAGCGCTAGCGGGGGGGCCTGGTACGAGCAGTACTTC

D: .
size: .
J: TRBJ1-3
V: TRBV7-2
CDR3: CASSLVLGRGGNTIYF
DNA: TGTGCCAGCAGCTTAGTTCTTGGCAGGGGAGGAAACACCATATATTTT

D: TRBD1
size: .
J: TRBJ2-5
V: TRBV4-3
CDR3: CASSQGPPGQRYQETQYF
DNA: TGCGCCAGCAGCCAAGGACCCCCGGGACAGAGGTACCAAGAGACCCAGTACTTC

D: .
size: .
J: TRBJ2-7
V: TRBV6-5
CDR3: CASSYATGASSEQYF
DNA: TGTGCCAGCAGTTACGCGACAGGCGCTTCTTCTGAGCAGTACTTC

D: .
size: .
J: TRBJ1-2
V: TRBV4-3
CDR3: CASSQERASYGYTF
DNA: TGCGCCAGCAGCCAAGAGAGGGCAAGTTATGGCTACACCTTC

D: .
size: .
J: TRBJ1-4
V: TRBV28
CDR3: CASSSPPRAIPQLLFF
DNA: TGTGCCAGCAGTTCTCCCCCAAGGGCCATACCACAGTTGTTGTTTTTT

D: .
size: .
J: TRBJ1-2
V: TRBV19
CDR3: CASRDRANYGYTF
DNA: TGTGCCAGTAGGGACAGAGCTAACTATGGCTACACCTTC

D: .
size: .
J: TRBJ1-1
V: TRBV6-5
CDR3: CATLGGGQHTEAFF
DNA: TGTGCCACCCTTGGGGGGGGCCAGCACACTGAAGCTTTCTTT